Sequencing of this T cell receptor beta chain was carried out in a study of Graves' ophthalmopathy and Graves' hyperthyroidism. Across the study: Stable hyperthyroidism meant no ophthalmopathy within 18 months of follow-up.

Amplifying from RNA transcripts, the study obtained TCR beta CDR3 regions. Second-round multiplex PCR came after a first-round RT-PCR that employed HTBI primers. TCRdb reanalysed the multiplex PCR reads using MiXCR and keeps one entry per CDR3 protein. The data contain 450,000 to 600,000 distinct CDR3 sequences, 35% to 40% of them singletons. With 0 bases clipped from V and 3 bases from J, the junction kept 3 bases outside the gene matches. CDR1 and CDR2 (germline): GTSNPN, SVGIG (reference sequence). The CDR3 has 14 amino acids. This clonotype has only a few counts. The TCR originated in an adult man with Graves' hyperthyroidism. V is TRBV30 and J is TRBJ2-7; 9 bases fit TRBD2. Specimen: peripheral blood or thyroid tissue (not recorded which). CDR3 residues: CAWSVSSGSYEQYF. The CDR3 DNA follows: TGTGCCTGGAGTGTTAGTAGCGGGAGCTACGAGCAGTACTTC.